Listed here are 21 T cell receptor beta chains from one sample, sequenced in a study of beta chain features in type 1 diabetes. The investigators reverse transcribed all of the isolated RNA, so they sequenced expressed TCRB transcripts. Assay: immunoSEQ multiplex PCR; the TCRdb copy retains only in-frame clones and omits some. The sample consists of hundreds of thousands of clones, 17% of them appearing once. Sequenced input: naive CD4+ T cells from blood. The source of these receptors is a woman aged 18 to 35 in good health.

This clone turned up a few times. The chain combines TRBV27 with TRBJ2-1; D gene unclear. Germline CDR1 and CDR2: MNHEY and SMNVEV (reference sequence). The length of the CDR3 is 13 residues. V was cut by 10 bases and J by 7 bases, with 17 bases left in between. The CDR3 DNA reads TGTGCCACCAAGGAAGCGACGGTGAATGAGCAGTTCTTC. It translates to CATKEATVNEQFF.

The table lists this clone with a few counts. The gene calls are TRBV7-2 and TRBJ1-2; D may be TRBD1 (5 bases). V gave up 1 base and J gave up 3 bases, with 9 bases separating them. Germline V gene lookup returns CDR1 SGHTA and CDR2 FQGNSA. The CDR3 has 14 residues. DNA for the CDR3: TGTGCCAGCAGCTTAGTGTCCAGGGACTATGGCTACACCTTC. Encoded protein: CASSLVSRDYGYTF.

This clone has a handful of counts. This chain uses TRBV5-1 with TRBJ2-7, with a possible D match to TRBD1 (5 bases). V dropped 7 bases and J dropped 3 bases, with 17 bases sitting between them. The CDR3 consists of 14 residues. Germline V gene data show CDR1 as SGHRS and CDR2 as YFSETQ. CDR3 bases: TGCGCCAGCGGACACAGTTCTCCCTTCTACGAGCAGTACTTC. Protein product: CASGHSSPFYEQYF.

This rearrangement joins TRBV6-1 to TRBJ1-2; D is possibly TRBD1 (6 bases). Germline loops: CDR1 MNHNS, CDR2 SASEGT. This CDR3 region has 14 residues. V was clipped by 6 bases and J by 0 bases, with 11 bases between them. The CDR3 loop is CASSRDTANYGYTF. The DNA of the CDR3 is TGTGCCAGCAGCCGGGACACAGCTAACTATGGCTACACCTTC.

This clone was recorded a few times. The chain couples TRBV5-6 to TRBJ2-7; 10 bases agree with TRBD2. This CDR3 has 16 residues. Germline V gene lookup returns CDR1 SGHDT and CDR2 YYEEEE. The J segment lost 2 bases and the V segment lost 4 bases, leaving 9 bases of the junction unmatched. CDR3 region: CASSARTSGTTYEQYF. CDR3 DNA sequence: TGTGCCAGCAGCGCGAGGACTAGCGGCACTACCTACGAGCAGTACTTC.

This chain joins TRBV7-8 and TRBJ2-1; 7 positions agree with TRBD1. This CDR3 is built from 15 residues. Trimming removed 5 bases from V and 7 bases from J; junction bases left unmatched: 11. The germline gives CDR1 SGHVS, CDR2 FQNEAQ. In nucleotides, the CDR3 is TGTGCCAGCAGCCAGATGGGGACAGTCTTAAATGAGCAGTTCTTC. Its translation is CASSQMGTVLNEQFF. Filled out from reference TRBV7-8 and TRBJ2-1, the complete variable domain reads GAGVSQSPRYKVAKRGQDVALRCDPISGHVSLFWYQQALGQGPEFLTYFQNEAQLDKSGLPSDRFFAERPEGSVSTLKIQRTQQEDSAVYLCASSQMGTVLNEQFFGPGTRLTVL.

The chain combines TRBV7-8 with TRBJ1-5; the match to TRBD1 covers 9 bases. V lost 2 bases and J lost 3; bases outside the gene matches: 14. Germline V gene lookup returns CDR1 SGHVS and CDR2 FQNEAQ. This CDR3 has 19 residues. The chain's CDR3 is CASSLSPVTGGGFNQPQHF. The CDR3 DNA sequence: TGTGCCAGCAGCTTATCGCCCGTAACAGGGGGCGGTTTCAATCAGCCCCAGCATTTT.

CDR3: CASSIGRGELANYGYTF. For the CDR3, the DNA is TGTGCCAGTAGTATAGGACGCGGCGAATTAGCTAACTATGGCTACACCTTC. This sequence joins TRBV19 and TRBJ1-2; D is ambiguous. The length of the CDR3 is 17 residues. Germline assignment: CDR1 LNHDA and CDR2 SQIVND (reference sequence). Trimming removed 1 base from V and 0 bases from J, with 15 bases in between.

The rearrangement joins TRBV27 to TRBJ2-4; tentative D call: TRBD1 (7 bases). Trimming removed 4 bases from V and 0 bases from J, with 13 bases in between. There are 16 residues in the CDR3. Germline V gene sequence: CDR1 MNHEY, CDR2 SMNVEV (reference sequence). The chain's CDR3 is CASSSEGAGAKNIQYF. CDR3 DNA: TGTGCCAGCAGTTCGGAGGGGGCCGGAGCCAAAAACATTCAGTACTTC.

Details on this clone: A read error may account for a junction end that differs from germline. The chain joins TRBV2 to TRBJ1-6; 7 positions match TRBD1. CDR3 size: 15 residues. Germline V gene lookup returns CDR1 SNHLY and CDR2 FYNNEI. This CDR3 is CASREGTAYNSPLHF. CDR3 coding DNA: TGTGCCAGCAGAGAAGGGACAGCCTATAATTCACCCCTCCACTTT.

The rearrangement links TRBV7-2 to TRBJ2-1; D is perhaps TRBD2 (5 bases). CDR1 is SGHTA, CDR2 FQGNSA, per germline. The CDR3 has 16 residues. V was shortened by 1 base and J by 12 bases, with 22 bases between the two germline ends. CDR3 protein: CASSLERGLATPPQFF. CDR3 sequence (DNA): TGTGCCAGCAGCTTAGAACGTGGGCTAGCAACCCCACCGCAGTTCTTC.

This clone was recorded a few times. The chain combines TRBV9 with TRBJ1-2, with D perhaps matching TRBD1 (5 bases). Trimming removed 6 bases from V and 5 bases from J, with 11 bases in between. This CDR3 has 12 amino acids. The germline gives CDR1 SGDLS, CDR2 YYNGEE. CDR3 sequence reads: CASTQGGYGYTF. The CDR3, as DNA: TGTGCCAGCACGCAGGGAGGGTATGGCTACACCTTC.

This clone was observed a few times. The chain couples TRBV28 to TRBJ1-2; 8 positions match TRBD1. V lost 2 bases, J lost 8 bases, and 7 bases stayed unmatched. The CDR3 consists of 14 residues. CDR1 MDHEN and CDR2 SYDVKM come from the germline V gene. The CDR3 spells CASSLPTGQGGYTF. Here the CDR3 DNA reads TGTGCCAGCAGTTTACCCACTGGACAGGGAGGCTACACCTTC.

The rearrangement uses TRBV28 and TRBJ2-1, with D perhaps TRBD1 (6 bases). Trimming cost V 3 bases and J 9 bases, with 18 bases left between them. Germline V lookup: CDR1 MDHEN, CDR2 SYDVKM. This CDR3 contains 15 residues. CDR3 sequence reads: CASSLGASRLGEQFF. CDR3 DNA sequence: TGTGCCAGCAGTTTGGGGGCTAGCCGGTTGGGTGAGCAGTTCTTC.

This clone was counted a few times. V usage is TRBV4-2 and J usage is TRBJ2-3; D not resolved. Germline CDR1 is LGHNA and CDR2 is YNFKEQ. Trimming removed 1 base from V and 4 bases from J, with 6 bases in between. CDR3 length: 13 residues. CDR3 sequence (DNA): TGTGCCAGCAGCCAAGCGGCGGCAGATACGCAGTATTTT. Translation: CASSQAAADTQYF.

This clone was detected only a few times. This chain uses TRBV6-6 with TRBJ2-3; D gene uncertain. The CDR3 spans 11 residues. Trimming cost V 7 bases and J 0 bases, with 2 bases left between them. CDR1 is MNHNY, CDR2 SVGAGI, per germline (reference sequence). The CDR3 nucleotides are TGTGCCAGCAAGAGCACAGATACGCAGTATTTT. Protein sequence: CASKSTDTQYF.

This clone was observed a handful of times. The chain has TRBV6-5 and TRBJ2-1; D gene uncertain. This CDR3 region has 13 residues. The V gene's germline CDR1 is MNHEY and CDR2 SVGAGI. The V end was cut by 2 bases, the J end by 9 bases, with 11 bases between. CDR3 bases: TGTGCCAGCAGTTACGCGAACGCCTTTGAGCAGTTCTTC. Translation: CASSYANAFEQFF.

The chain recombines TRBV28 with TRBJ1-4, with TRBD1 matching over 9 bases. The CDR3 has 18 residues. Germline-derived CDR1 and CDR2 are MDHEN and SYDVKM. Trimming took 1 base from V and 0 from J; bases not matched to a gene: 6. Here the CDR3 DNA reads TGTGCCAGCAGTTTATTCGGGACAGGGCCTGCAACTAATGAAAAACTGTTTTTT. Amino acids: CASSLFGTGPATNEKLFF.

The table lists this clone with a few counts. V gene TRBV5-1 combines with J gene TRBJ2-2; TRBD1 aligns across 8 bases. After removal of 4 bases from V and 0 bases from J, the junction contained 2 bases not matched to a gene. This CDR3 contains 15 residues. Per the germline V gene, CDR1 is SGHRS and CDR2 is YFSETQ. The CDR3 here is CASSPGQANTGELFF. In DNA form, the CDR3 reads TGCGCCAGCAGCCCGGGACAGGCGAACACCGGGGAGCTGTTTTTT.

The sample holds a few counts of this clone. The rearrangement uses TRBV7-8 and TRBJ2-6; D unclear. CDR1 and CDR2 from the germline V gene are SGHVS and FQNEAQ. The CDR3 extends over 16 amino acids. V was trimmed by 3 bases and J by 0 bases, leaving 9 bases between them. The CDR3: CASSFEVRSGANVLTF. In DNA form, the CDR3 reads TGTGCCAGCAGCTTTGAGGTCCGCTCTGGGGCCAACGTCCTGACTTTC.

The V gene is TRBV5-1, the J gene TRBJ2-7; a weak D match, TRBD2 (5 bases). V was clipped by 0 bases and J by 1 base, with 14 bases between them. The CDR3 has 16 residues. Germline V gene lookup returns CDR1 SGHRS and CDR2 YFSETQ. The DNA of the CDR3 is TGCGCCAGCAGCTTGGTTTCGGACTTGCGATCCTACGAGCAGTACTTC. This encodes CASSLVSDLRSYEQYF.